This TCR beta chain emerged from a study of T cells after yellow fever vaccination. The wider study: Preparing low-cell-number fractions relied on SMART-Seq v4 Ultra Low Input.

From the 5' RACE reads, TCRdb called clonotypes with MiXCR, one entry per CDR3 protein. Of under 550,000 distinct CDR3 sequences listed, roughly 22% are singletons. The CDR3 extends over 13 amino acids. The germline V gene has CDR1 SGHDT and CDR2 YYEEEE. Trimming removed 7 bases at V and 2 bases at J, with 11 bases between. Findings and limits, study-wide: In FACS-sorted repertoires, abundant clonotypes from the bulk population could appear as contaminants. Primary-vaccination clones mostly resurfaced post-booster (less than 98% CD4, roughly 90% CD8). A secondary response was less intense yet reached its peak sooner, at day 5 versus 15.

This clonotype was picked up a small number of times. Its target is not known. The receptor's source is a man younger than 30 who received the YFV17D yellow fever vaccine. The specimen was PBMCs, collected approximately 22 days after the first yellow fever vaccination. The chain has TRBV5-6 and TRBJ2-3; TRBD2 is a possible D gene (6 bases). Here the CDR3 reads CASLGLITDTQYF. DNA of the CDR3: TGTGCCAGCCTGGGACTTATCACAGATACGCAGTATTTT.